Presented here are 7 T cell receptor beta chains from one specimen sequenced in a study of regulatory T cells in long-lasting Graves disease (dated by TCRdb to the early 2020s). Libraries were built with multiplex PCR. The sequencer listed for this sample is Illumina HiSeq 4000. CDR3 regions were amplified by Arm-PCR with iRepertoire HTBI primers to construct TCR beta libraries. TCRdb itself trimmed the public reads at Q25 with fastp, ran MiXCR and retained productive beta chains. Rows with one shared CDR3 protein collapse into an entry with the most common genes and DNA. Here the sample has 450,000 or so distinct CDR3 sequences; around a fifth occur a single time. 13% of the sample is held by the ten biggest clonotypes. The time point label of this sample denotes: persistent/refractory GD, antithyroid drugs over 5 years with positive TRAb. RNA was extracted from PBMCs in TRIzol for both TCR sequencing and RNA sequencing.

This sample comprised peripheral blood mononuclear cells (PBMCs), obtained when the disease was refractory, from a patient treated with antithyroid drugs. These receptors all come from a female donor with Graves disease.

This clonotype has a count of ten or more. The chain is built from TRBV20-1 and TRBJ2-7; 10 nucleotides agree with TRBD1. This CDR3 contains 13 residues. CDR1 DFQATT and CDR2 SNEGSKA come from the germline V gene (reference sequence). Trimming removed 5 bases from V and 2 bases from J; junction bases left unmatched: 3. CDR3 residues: CSAGTGATYEQYF. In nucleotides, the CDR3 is TGCAGTGCTGGGACAGGGGCTACCTACGAGCAGTACTTC.

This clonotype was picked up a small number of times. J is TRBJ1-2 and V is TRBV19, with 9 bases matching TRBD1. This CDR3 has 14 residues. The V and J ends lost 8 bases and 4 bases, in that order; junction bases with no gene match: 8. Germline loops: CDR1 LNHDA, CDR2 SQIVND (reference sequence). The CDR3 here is CASGPGQGSYGYTF. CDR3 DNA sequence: TGTGCCAGTGGTCCGGGACAGGGATCCTATGGCTACACCTTC.

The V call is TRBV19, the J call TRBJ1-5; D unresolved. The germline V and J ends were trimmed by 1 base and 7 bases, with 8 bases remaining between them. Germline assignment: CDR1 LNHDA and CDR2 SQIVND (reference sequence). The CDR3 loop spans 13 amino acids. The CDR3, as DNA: TGTGCCAGTAGTATAGTGGTGGACCAGCCCCAGCATTTT. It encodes CASSIVVDQPQHF.

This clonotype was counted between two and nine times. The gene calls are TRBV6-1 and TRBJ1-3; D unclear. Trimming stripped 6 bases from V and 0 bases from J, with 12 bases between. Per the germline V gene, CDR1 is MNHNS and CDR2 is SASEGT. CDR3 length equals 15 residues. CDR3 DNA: TGTGCCAGCAGGCCTTATTTGAGCTCTGGAAACACCATATATTTT. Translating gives CASRPYLSSGNTIYF.

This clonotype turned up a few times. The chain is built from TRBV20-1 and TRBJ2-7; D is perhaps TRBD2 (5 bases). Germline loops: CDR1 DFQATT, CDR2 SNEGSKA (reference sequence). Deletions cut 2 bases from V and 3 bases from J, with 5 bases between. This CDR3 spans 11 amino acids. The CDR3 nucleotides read TGCAGTGCTAGACGGGACTACGAGCAGTACTTC. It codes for CSARRDYEQYF.

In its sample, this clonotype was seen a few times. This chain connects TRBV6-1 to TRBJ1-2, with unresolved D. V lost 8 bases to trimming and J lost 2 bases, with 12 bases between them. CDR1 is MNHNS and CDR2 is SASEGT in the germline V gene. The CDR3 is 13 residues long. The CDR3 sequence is CASLRSGNYGYTF. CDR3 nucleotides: TGTGCCAGCCTAAGGAGCGGGAACTATGGCTACACCTTC.

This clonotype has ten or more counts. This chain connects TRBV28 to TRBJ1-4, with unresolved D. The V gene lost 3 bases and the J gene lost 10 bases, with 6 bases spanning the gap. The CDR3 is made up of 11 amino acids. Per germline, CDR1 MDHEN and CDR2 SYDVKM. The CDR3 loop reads CASSLEGKLFF. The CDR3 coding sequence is TGTGCCAGCAGTTTGGAAGGAAAACTGTTTTTT.